These 6 T cell receptor beta chains came from one sample sequenced in a study of blood T cell repertoires in COVID-19. The data were produced by immunoSEQ multiplex PCR, yet TCRdb's version contains in-frame clones alone and is incomplete. Among about 400,000 clones listed, approximately 89% were seen once. The specimen sequenced was PBMCs or T cells enriched from blood (not recorded which). All receptors come from a man in his forties in a cohort exposed to, infected with or recovered from COVID-19 (not recorded which).

This chain connects TRBV6-4 to TRBJ1-2, with D maybe TRBD1 (5 bases). This CDR3 is built from 14 residues. V lost 3 bases, J lost 6 bases, and 14 bases lay in between. Per germline, CDR1 MRHNA and CDR2 SNTAGT. The CDR3 loop reads CASSEGGRRNGYTF. CDR3 DNA sequence: TGTGCCAGCAGTGAGGGGGGACGCAGGAATGGCTACACCTTC.

This clone was seen just once. The rearrangement uses TRBV10-3 and TRBJ2-7; 10 nucleotides agree with TRBD2. Germline CDR1 is ENHRY and CDR2 is SYGVKD. The junction had 12 bases not matched to a gene; V was cut back by 2 bases and J by 5 bases. The CDR3 spans 17 residues. Written as DNA, the CDR3 is TGTGCCATCAGTGAGCCCCCAGGCAGCGGGAGGGCCCACGAGCAGTACTTC. Its protein product is CAISEPPGSGRAHEQYF.

The rearrangement joins TRBV27 to TRBJ1-4; D not certain. CDR1 is MNHEY, CDR2 SMNVEV, per germline (reference sequence). This CDR3 comprises 15 residues. V lost 4 bases and J lost 0, with 9 bases in between. In DNA form, the CDR3 reads TGTGCCAGCAGTTCATACGGAGCAACTAATGAAAAACTGTTTTTT. Translated, it gives CASSSYGATNEKLFF.

J is TRBJ2-3 and V is TRBV6-4; 8 bases line up with TRBD1. The germline gives CDR1 MRHNA, CDR2 SNTAGT. The CDR3 contains 16 residues. After removal of 2 bases from V and 0 bases from J, the junction contained 4 bases not matched to a gene. The CDR3 region is CASSDRDRTSTDTQYF. The CDR3 DNA is TGTGCCAGCAGTGACCGGGACAGGACTAGCACAGATACGCAGTATTTT.

V and J are TRBV28 and TRBJ2-7; D is possibly TRBD1 (5 bases). V was clipped by 1 base and J by 5 bases, with 9 bases between them. Per germline, CDR1 MDHEN and CDR2 SYDVKM. This CDR3 has 13 amino acids. CDR3: CASSLSQVNEQYF. As DNA, the CDR3 is TGTGCCAGCAGTTTATCACAGGTCAACGAGCAGTACTTC.

The chain employs TRBV19 and TRBJ2-6; weak D call: TRBD1 (6 bases). With 5 bases removed from V and 1 base from J, the gap between germline ends came to 15 bases. Germline V CDR1 and CDR2: LNHDA, SQIVND (reference sequence). The CDR3 is 17 amino acids. The CDR3 spells CASSLTPQGSGANVLTF. The CDR3 bases are TGTGCCAGTAGTCTTACCCCACAGGGATCTGGGGCCAACGTCCTGACTTTC.